Many counts were recorded for the clone carrying this T cell receptor (beta chain). Its specificity is not known. The entry originates in a study of read filtering for tumor transcriptome and immune sequencing. General study results and limits: Even smaller IR-seq throughput identified most shared clonotypes.

From 300 to 400 ng of RNA, a library with molecular barcoded alpha/delta and beta/gamma adaptors was made. TCRdb reanalysed the reads using MiXCR and keeps one entry per CDR3 protein. The table records about 57,000 distinct CDR3 sequences, more than 20% of them present only once. Germline V CDR1 and CDR2: DFQATT, SNEGSKA (reference sequence). The CDR3 sequence is 15 residues long. With V trimmed by 5 bases and J by 3 bases, 8 bases remained unmatched. The sequenced material came from a population of CD138-negative cells sorted from bone marrow. The receptor comes from a donor aged 40 or older with multiple myeloma. The gene calls are TRBV20-1 and TRBJ2-3, with 10 nucleotides matching TRBD1. In nucleotides, the CDR3 is TGCAGTGCTTCACCGGGACAGGGGAGAACAGATACGCAGTATTTT. It specifies CSASPGQGRTDTQYF.